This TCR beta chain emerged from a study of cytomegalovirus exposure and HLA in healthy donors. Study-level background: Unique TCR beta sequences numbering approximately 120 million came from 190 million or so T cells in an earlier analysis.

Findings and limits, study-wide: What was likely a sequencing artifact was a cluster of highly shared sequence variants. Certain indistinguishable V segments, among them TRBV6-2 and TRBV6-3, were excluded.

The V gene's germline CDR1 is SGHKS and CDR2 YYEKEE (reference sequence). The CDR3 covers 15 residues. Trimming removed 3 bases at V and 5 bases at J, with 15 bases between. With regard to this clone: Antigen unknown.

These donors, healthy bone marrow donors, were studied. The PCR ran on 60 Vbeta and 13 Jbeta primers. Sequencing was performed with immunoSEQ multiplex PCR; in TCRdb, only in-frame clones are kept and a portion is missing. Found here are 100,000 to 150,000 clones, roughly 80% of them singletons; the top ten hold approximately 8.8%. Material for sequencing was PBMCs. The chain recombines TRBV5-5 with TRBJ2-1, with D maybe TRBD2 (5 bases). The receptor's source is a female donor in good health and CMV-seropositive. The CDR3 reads CASSYRWKGDNEQFF. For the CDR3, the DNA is TGTGCCAGCAGCTATCGGTGGAAGGGAGACAATGAGCAGTTCTTC. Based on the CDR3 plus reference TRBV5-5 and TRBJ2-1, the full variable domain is DAGVTQSPTHLIKTRGQQVTLRCSPISGHKSVSWYQQVLGQGPQFIFQYYEKEERGRGNFPDRFSARQFPNYSSELNVNALLLGDSALYLCASSYRWKGDNEQFFGPGTRLTVL.